The 6 T cell receptor beta chains presented below share a single source sample, sequenced in a study of shared clonotypes between healthy human individuals. Produced via immunoSEQ multiplex PCR; TCRdb's table is partial and in-frame only. The sample lists roughly 2 million clones, 85% to 95% seen once, with 0.1% to 0.15% in the top ten. The specimen was naive CD4+ T cells sorted from blood. Subset here: CD45RA+ positively selected. Every receptor here comes from a man younger than 30 in good health.

The rearrangement joins TRBV7-2 to TRBJ2-1, with 9 bases matching TRBD2. Losses at the gene ends were 2 bases for V and 8 bases for J; bases not matched to a gene: 10. The CDR3 runs 16 residues. Per germline, CDR1 SGHTA and CDR2 FQGNSA. The chain's CDR3 is CASSLIARAGGDEQFF. Written as DNA, the CDR3 is TGTGCCAGCAGCTTAATTGCGCGGGCGGGAGGGGATGAGCAGTTCTTC.

This rearrangement joins TRBV7-6 to TRBJ2-5; the D is unclear. V was trimmed by 3 bases and J by 1 base, leaving 9 bases between them. The CDR3 runs to 14 residues. The germline gives CDR1 SGHVS, CDR2 FNYEAQ. CDR3 nucleotides: TGTGCCAGCAGCTTTAACTGGGCCCAAGAGACCCAGTACTTC. Translation gives CASSFNWAQETQYF. Full variable domain (missing parts from reference TRBV7-6 and TRBJ2-5): GAGVSQSPRYKVTKRGQDVALRCDPISGHVSLYWYRQALGQGPEFLTYFNYEAQQDKSGLPNDRFSAERPEGSISTLTIQRTEQRDSAMYRCASSFNWAQETQYFGPGTRLLVL.

To note about this clone: A much larger clone sits a single nucleotide away, making a read error possible. Within the sample, other DNA sequences also encode this same CDR3. The chain links TRBV30 to TRBJ1-4, with TRBD1 as a possible D gene (5 bases). Germline V gene lookup returns CDR1 GTSNPN and CDR2 SVGIG (reference sequence). CDR3 length: 13 residues. CDR3 sequence (DNA): TGTGCCTGGAGTAGAGGAGCGGGGGAAAAACTGTTCTTT. This encodes CAWSRGAGEKLFF.

Turning to this clone: Since a much larger clone is just one base distant, this may be a read error. Additional DNA sequences in this sample encode the identical CDR3. This sequence joins TRBV6-5 and TRBJ2-7; no definite D call. Trimming took off 8 bases at V and 0 bases at J, with 5 bases between the two ends. This CDR3 has 11 residues. Germline CDR1 MNHEY, CDR2 SVGAGI. CDR3 protein: CASGNSYEQYF. CDR3 bases: TGTGCCAGCGGCAACTCCTACGAGCAGTACTTC.

On this clone itself: The sample contains more than one DNA sequence encoding this CDR3. The chain couples TRBV7-2 to TRBJ1-1; 7 positions agree with TRBD1. Germline V gene sequence: CDR1 SGHTA, CDR2 FQGNSA. The CDR3 is made up of 15 amino acids. V lost 4 bases and J lost 0; bases outside the gene matches: 5. The CDR3 reads CASSSTGTVNTEAFF. In nucleotides, the CDR3 is TGTGCCAGCAGCTCAACCGGGACAGTGAACACTGAAGCTTTCTTT.

This sequence joins TRBV5-5 and TRBJ1-1, with D possibly being TRBD1 (5 bases). Germline V CDR1 and CDR2: SGHKS, YYEKEE (reference sequence). V was pared by 1 base and J by 8 bases, with 15 bases between. The CDR3 length is 14 residues. The CDR3 loop reads CASSLYSGRDEAFF. The CDR3 DNA is TGTGCCAGCAGCTTGTATTCGGGGCGTGACGAAGCTTTCTTT.